The 21 T cell receptor beta chains reported below all come from one sample, sequenced in a study of shared clonotypes between healthy human individuals. Assay used: immunoSEQ multiplex PCR; TCRdb lists only in-frame clones, some missing. The sample carries about 560,000 clones, around 78% recorded once. What was sequenced was PBMCs. These receptors all stem from a woman aged 40-49 years in good health. Some clones in this sample may be carry-over from other donors' samples.

A remark on this clone: At one boundary the junction diverges from the germline segment, which might be a read error. The chain joins TRBV7-3 to TRBJ2-6; D remains unclear. CDR3 length: 17 amino acids. CDR1 is SGHTA, CDR2 FQGTGA, per germline. For the CDR3, the DNA is TGCGCCAGCAGCTTAAAGGACGGCCCCTCTGGGGCCAACGTCCTGACTTTC. Translation: CASSLKDGPSGANVLTF.

The chain couples TRBV6-1 to TRBJ2-7; D may be TRBD1 or TRBD2 (5 bases each). V lost 6 bases and J lost 6, with 21 bases in between. From germline, CDR1 is MNHNS and CDR2 SASEGT. The CDR3 runs to 15 residues. In DNA form, the CDR3 reads TGTGCCAGCAGCCGAGGGACCCCTGCGCTCCCCGAGCAGTACTTC. Protein: CASSRGTPALPEQYF.

The chain has TRBV7-2 and TRBJ2-7; tentative D call: TRBD2 (6 bases). There are 15 residues in the CDR3. V lost 0 bases and J 6 bases, leaving 15 bases between the germline ends. Per the germline V gene, CDR1 is SGHTA and CDR2 is FQGNSA. The DNA of the CDR3 is TGTGCCAGCAGCTTAGCGGCTTGGCGGGAAACCGAGCAGTACTTC. As protein: CASSLAAWRETEQYF.

This chain uses TRBV28 with TRBJ2-3; unclear D gene. Looked up from germline, CDR1 is MDHEN and CDR2 is SYDVKM. The CDR3 totals 12 residues. V was shortened by 0 bases and J by 5 bases, with 3 bases between the two germline ends. The CDR3 is CASSLWGDTQYF. In DNA, the CDR3 is TGTGCCAGCAGTTTATGGGGAGATACGCAGTATTTT.

This chain joins TRBV9 and TRBJ2-1; 12 bases match TRBD2. CDR3 size: 16 residues. Germline V gene sequence: CDR1 SGDLS, CDR2 YYNGEE. The V gene end was trimmed by 4 bases and the J gene end by 2 bases; junction bases not matched to a gene: 4. CDR3 in amino acids: CASSRPSGRAYNEQFF. The CDR3 coding sequence is TGTGCCAGCAGCCGCCCTAGCGGGAGGGCCTACAATGAGCAGTTCTTC. Using reference TRBV9 and TRBJ2-1 for the parts outside the CDR3, the full variable domain is DSGVTQTPKHLITATGQRVTLRCSPRSGDLSVYWYQQSLDQGLQFLIQYYNGEERAKGNILERFSAQQFPDLHSELNLSSLELGDSALYFCASSRPSGRAYNEQFFGPGTRLTVL.

The chain combines TRBV4-1 with TRBJ2-7, with 8 bases matching TRBD2. The germline gives CDR1 MGHRA, CDR2 YSYEKL. The junction had 7 bases not matched to a gene; V was cut back by 2 bases and J by 1 base. The CDR3 has 16 amino acids. CDR3 sequence: CASSQYAGTSSYEQYF. CDR3 DNA: TGCGCCAGCAGCCAATACGCCGGGACTAGTTCCTACGAGCAGTACTTC.

This clone occurred a few times. V gene TRBV27 combines with J gene TRBJ2-4; D perhaps matches TRBD2 (6 bases). The CDR3 contains 16 residues. V was trimmed by 5 bases and J by 0 bases, leaving 14 bases between them. Germline values: CDR1 MNHEY, CDR2 SMNVEV (reference sequence). The CDR3 is CASSPGGTVAKNIQYF. The CDR3 nucleotides are TGTGCCAGCAGTCCTGGGGGGACCGTAGCCAAAAACATTCAGTACTTC.

This clone showed up just a few times. The chain uses TRBV10-2 and TRBJ2-7; 10 positions match TRBD1. The germline CDR1 and CDR2 sequences are WSHSY and SAAADI. V shed 5 bases and J 6 bases; nucleotides not matched to a gene: 10. CDR3 length: 15 residues. For the CDR3, the DNA is TGCGCCAGCAGTATCCGGGGACAGGGGCAGAGCGAGCAGTACTTC. Translation: CASSIRGQGQSEQYF.

The chain couples TRBV6-4 to TRBJ2-2; D is uncertain. The germline V gene encodes CDR1 MRHNA and CDR2 SNTAGT. This CDR3 spans 13 amino acids. Trimming removed 6 bases at V and 3 bases at J, with 8 bases between. The CDR3 reads CASREQDTGELFF. CDR3 DNA: TGTGCCAGCAGAGAACAAGACACCGGGGAGCTGTTTTTT.

Comments on this clone: The junction departs from the called germline gene at one end, perhaps through a read error. The same CDR3 can be traced to other DNA sequences in this sample. The rearrangement joins TRBV28 to TRBJ1-4; no clear D. This CDR3 is built from 15 residues. Looked up from germline, CDR1 is MDHEN and CDR2 is SYDVKM. The CDR3 DNA reads as TGTGCCAGCAGTCCTCCGACGGCAACTAATGAAAAACTATTTTTT. Protein product: CASSPPTATNEKLFF.

On this clone itself: This likely came from a read error, as a far larger clone is one base away. This rearrangement joins TRBV6-1 to TRBJ1-1, with D tentatively TRBD1 (5 bases). The germline gives CDR1 MNHNS, CDR2 SASEGT. This CDR3 is 13 amino acids long. Trimming cost V 8 bases and J 3 bases, with 13 bases left between them. This CDR3 is CASGVEGHTEAFF. CDR3 DNA sequence: TGTGCCAGCGGTGTTGAGGGACACACTGAAGCTTTCTTT.

The chain links TRBV15 to TRBJ1-2, with 8 bases fitting TRBD1. The CDR3 contains 14 residues. With 6 bases clipped from V and 7 bases from J, the junction kept 10 bases outside the gene matches. Looked up from germline, CDR1 is LNHNV and CDR2 is YYDKDF (reference sequence). CDR3 in DNA: TGTGCCACCAGAGCAGGCGGACAGGGCACTGGCTACACCTTC. Its protein product is CATRAGGQGTGYTF.

This clone was observed a few times. A much more abundant neighbour one base away suggests this may be a read error. The same CDR3 is also encoded by other DNA sequences in this sample. The gene calls are TRBV7-9 and TRBJ2-3; D perhaps matches TRBD2 (5 bases). CDR3 size: 14 residues. V was clipped by 4 bases and J by 0 bases, with 8 bases between them. Germline-derived CDR1 and CDR2 are SEHNR and FQNEAQ (reference sequence). Here the CDR3 DNA reads TGTGCCAGCAGCTCCAGGACTAGCACAGATACGCAGTATTTT. As protein: CASSSRTSTDTQYF.

The genes are TRBV7-2 and TRBJ1-4, with D unresolved. The V and J ends lost 3 bases and 2 bases respectively, with 7 bases between them. CDR1 is SGHTA, CDR2 FQGNSA, per germline. The CDR3 runs 14 residues. CDR3 nucleotides: TGTGCCAGCAGCTTTACAGCCACTAATGAAAAACTGTTTTTT. Amino acids: CASSFTATNEKLFF. Variable domain in full (rest from reference TRBV7-2 and TRBJ1-4): GAGVSQSPSNKVTEKGKDVELRCDPISGHTALYWYRQSLGQGLEFLIYFQGNSAPDKSGLPSDRFSAERTGGSVSTLTIQRTQQEDSAVYLCASSFTATNEKLFFGSGTQLSVL.

This clone was seen only a few times. The genes are TRBV2 and TRBJ1-2; D call uncertain. Trimming shortened V by 0 bases and J by 2 bases, and 13 bases separated the two germline ends. The CDR3 is 16 residues long. CDR1 is SNHLY, CDR2 FYNNEI, per germline. For the CDR3, the DNA is TGTGCCAGCAGTGAAGCGCGACACGTCATCAACTATGGCTACACCTTC. This gives the protein CASSEARHVINYGYTF.

Of note for this clone: Just one base apart from a much larger clone, this may be a read error. V is TRBV14 and J is TRBJ1-1; TRBD1 agrees at 7 bases. The V gene's germline CDR1 is SGHDN and CDR2 FVKESK. CDR3 length: 13 residues. CDR3 DNA sequence: TGTGCCAGCTCCGGACAGGCGAACACTGAAGCTTCCTTT. Translated: CASSGQANTEASF.

Comments on this clone: This sample also contains other DNA sequences that code for the same CDR3. This sequence joins TRBV5-1 and TRBJ2-3, with D possibly matching TRBD2 (5 bases). The CDR3 runs to 13 residues. Germline CDR1 and CDR2: SGHRS and YFSETQ. Trimming cost V 0 bases and J 6 bases, with 8 bases left between them. Here the CDR3 DNA reads TGCGCCAGCAGCTTGGCCGGGGAGGATACGCAGTATTTT. Protein product: CASSLAGEDTQYF.

A note on this clone: A far larger clone is only one base removed, so a read error is likely. It is likely a read error, because the conserved phenylalanine at the end of the CDR3 is missing. This chain links TRBV15 with TRBJ1-1, with unresolved D. The CDR3 contains 12 residues. Germline loops: CDR1 LNHNV, CDR2 YYDKDF (reference sequence). Trimming cost V 4 bases and J 3 bases, with 6 bases left between them. The CDR3 reads CATSKGYTEAFI. Written as DNA, the CDR3 is TGTGCCACCAGCAAGGGATACACTGAAGCTTTCATT.

The chain has TRBV18 and TRBJ1-1; no clear D gene. Deletions cut 1 base from V and 1 base from J, with 13 bases between. Germline CDR1 is KGHSH and CDR2 is LQKENI. The CDR3 has 16 residues. The CDR3 region has the DNA TGTGCCAGCTCACCACTCGCCACGTGGGGGAACACTGAAGCTTTCTTT. This encodes CASSPLATWGNTEAFF.

This chain joins TRBV27 and TRBJ2-7, with 9 bases lining up with TRBD1. The CDR3 consists of 15 residues. The V gene's germline CDR1 is MNHEY and CDR2 SMNVEV (reference sequence). V trimming: 5 bases; J trimming: 2 bases; junction bases outside the gene matches: 7. As DNA, the CDR3 is TGTGCCAGCAGTCATTGGACAGGGGTAGCCTACGAGCAGTACTTC. Protein sequence: CASSHWTGVAYEQYF.

Only one count was recorded for this clone. The J gene is TRBJ2-5, the V gene TRBV30; 10 positions match TRBD1. TRBJ2-7 explains the end of the DNA better; the J call may be wrong. Germline V CDR1 and CDR2: GTSNPN, SVGIG (reference sequence). There are 14 residues in the CDR3. CDR3 amino acids: CAWGRQGAGYEQYF. The CDR3 DNA reads TGTGCCTGGGGAAGACAGGGGGCGGGCTACGAGCAGTACTTC.